One sample yielded the 21 T cell receptor beta chains listed below, sequenced in a study of T-cell memory formation after mild COVID-19. Via MiXCR, TCRdb re-called the 5' RACE reads, giving one row per CDR3 protein. The sample contains 350,000 to 500,000 distinct CDR3 sequences, 20% of which appear only once. The specimen sequenced was PBMCs or a T cell subset sorted from them (not recorded which). These receptor sequences come from an adult woman who had mild COVID-19 (a few samples of this study predate the infection). Cell type and time point are not known.

This clonotype showed up just a few times. This chain joins TRBV7-3 and TRBJ2-2; TRBD2 matches 7 bases. CDR3 size: 14 residues. Trimming removed 2 bases from V and 5 bases from J; junction bases left unmatched: 2. Germline loops: CDR1 SGHTA, CDR2 FQGTGA. CDR3 DNA sequence: TGTGCCAGCAGCTTAGCGGGAGCGACCGGGGAGCTGTTTTTT. It is translated as CASSLAGATGELFF.

The chain uses TRBV11-1 and TRBJ2-5; 7 bases are shared with TRBD2. The V gene end was trimmed by 5 bases and the J gene end by 4 bases; junction bases not matched to a gene: 7. The germline CDR1 and CDR2 sequences are SGHAT and FQDESV (reference sequence). The CDR3 covers 14 residues. Here the CDR3 DNA reads TGTGCCAGCAGCCAATCACTAGCGCGAGAGACCCAGTACTTC. Its translation is CASSQSLARETQYF.

The chain uses TRBV20-1 and TRBJ1-1; D not certain. CDR1 is DFQATT and CDR2 is SNEGSKA in the germline V gene (reference sequence). The CDR3 contains 11 residues. The CDR3 protein is CSLEGTAEAFF. CDR3 sequence (DNA): TGCAGCCTTGAGGGAACAGCTGAAGCTTTCTTT.

The V call is TRBV7-9, the J call TRBJ2-7; the match to TRBD1 covers 8 bases. V shed 2 bases and J 0 bases; nucleotides not matched to a gene: 6. The CDR3 is 16 amino acids. Germline CDR1 is SEHNR and CDR2 is FQNEAQ (reference sequence). This chain's CDR3 is CASSLIGQGPSYEQYF. The CDR3 nucleotides read TGTGCCAGCAGCTTAATAGGACAGGGACCCTCCTACGAGCAGTACTTC.

This clonotype was counted only a few times. This chain joins TRBV20-1 and TRBJ2-1; D unclear. Germline V lookup: CDR1 DFQATT, CDR2 SNEGSKA (reference sequence). CDR3 length: 14 amino acids. The V and J ends lost 0 bases and 4 bases respectively, with 10 bases between them. CDR3 sequence (DNA): TGCAGTGCTAGAGATAGCCTGGGGTACAATGAGCAGTTCTTC. It encodes CSARDSLGYNEQFF.

The CDR3 reads CASSLAGRGQPQHF. In DNA form, the CDR3 reads TGTGCCAGCAGCTTAGCGGGGCGGGGTCAGCCCCAGCATTTT. V is TRBV11-3 and J is TRBJ1-5, with D possibly TRBD1 on 5 matching bases. The CDR3 sequence is 14 residues long. Germline CDR1 reads SGHNT; CDR2 reads YENEEA. The V and J ends lost 1 base and 6 bases respectively, with 10 bases between them.

This clonotype was seen a few times. The chain uses TRBV4-1 and TRBJ2-1, with D unresolved. Germline V gene lookup returns CDR1 MGHRA and CDR2 YSYEKL. This CDR3 is built from 17 residues. V lost 0 bases and J lost 0, with 12 bases in between. Here the CDR3 reads CASSQDPQFGSYNEQFF. The CDR3 nucleotides are TGCGCCAGCAGCCAAGATCCCCAATTCGGCTCCTACAATGAGCAGTTCTTC.

In DNA form, the CDR3 reads TGCAGCGTTGAGGGCAGCGGGATAGACTACGAGCAGTACTTC. The encoded protein is CSVEGSGIDYEQYF. This chain joins TRBV29-1 and TRBJ2-7; TRBD2 agrees at 7 bases. From germline, CDR1 is SQVTM and CDR2 ANQGSEA. This CDR3 comprises 14 residues. Germline trimming cut 3 bases from V and 3 bases from J; bases unmatched to any gene: 8.

J is TRBJ2-7 and V is TRBV29-1; D is possibly TRBD1 (5 bases). V was trimmed by 5 bases and J by 0 bases, leaving 11 bases between them. CDR1 SQVTM and CDR2 ANQGSEA come from the germline V gene. This CDR3 has 13 residues. The chain's CDR3 is CSVLTVTSYEQYF. In nucleotides, the CDR3 is TGCAGCGTTCTGACAGTGACCTCCTACGAGCAGTACTTC.

This clonotype came up a few times. V is TRBV29-1 and J is TRBJ1-1, with no clear D. With 6 bases removed from V and 5 bases from J, the gap between germline ends came to 10 bases. Per the germline V gene, CDR1 is SQVTM and CDR2 is ANQGSEA. The CDR3 is made up of 11 amino acids. The CDR3: CSVGRRTEAFF. CDR3 coding DNA: TGCAGCGTAGGGCGGAGAACTGAAGCTTTCTTT.

This clonotype was counted between two and nine times. The V and J genes are TRBV29-1 and TRBJ2-7, with D possibly matching TRBD1 (6 bases). The CDR3 extends over 12 amino acids. Germline V CDR1 and CDR2: SQVTM, ANQGSEA. V lost 3 bases and J lost 5, with 11 bases in between. The CDR3 here is CSVDGQGNEQYF. In DNA, the CDR3 is TGCAGCGTTGATGGCCAGGGGAACGAGCAGTACTTC.

In this sample, this clonotype turned up many times. This chain joins TRBV7-9 and TRBJ2-3, with D tentatively TRBD1 (6 bases). Germline CDR1 is SEHNR and CDR2 is FQNEAQ (reference sequence). The CDR3 is made up of 13 amino acids. Trimming cost V 5 bases and J 2 bases, with 8 bases left between them. CDR3 sequence reads: CASSHRVTDTQYF. As DNA, the CDR3 is TGTGCCAGCAGCCACAGGGTCACAGATACGCAGTATTTT. The whole variable domain, filled in from reference TRBV7-9 and TRBJ2-3, reads DTGVSQNPRHKITKRGQNVTFRCDPISEHNRLYWYRQTLGQGPEFLTYFQNEAQLEKSRLLSDRFSAERPKGSFSTLEIQRTEQGDSAMYLCASSHRVTDTQYFGPGTRLTVL.

This clonotype was detected a few times. The chain joins TRBV12-3 or TRBV12-4 to TRBJ2-5; 14 positions match TRBD2. The CDR3 length is 16 residues. Trimming cost V 6 bases and J 2 bases; bases outside gene matches: 5. The CDR3, as DNA: TGTGCCAGCAGAACGACTAGCGGGGGGGCGCAAGAGACCCAGTACTTC. It yields the protein CASRTTSGGAQETQYF.

V usage is TRBV29-1 and J usage is TRBJ1-2, with 7 bases that match TRBD1. The junction had 10 bases not matched to a gene; V was cut back by 8 bases and J by 4 bases. CDR3 length equals 13 residues. Germline loops: CDR1 SQVTM, CDR2 ANQGSEA. CDR3 DNA: TGCAGCATCCGACAAGGGGGCAGCTATGGCTACACCTTC. Amino acids: CSIRQGGSYGYTF. The full variable domain, with the rest looked up from reference TRBV29-1 and TRBJ1-2, is SAVISQKPSRDICQRGTSLTIQCQVDSQVTMMFWYRQQPGQSLTLIATANQGSEATYESGFVIDKFPISRPNLTFSTLTVSNMSPEDSSIYLCSIRQGGSYGYTFGSGTRLTVV.

The rearrangement uses TRBV6-2 or TRBV6-3 and TRBJ2-1; D is possibly TRBD1 (5 bases). This CDR3 is built from 18 residues. Per germline, CDR1 MNHEY and CDR2 SVGEGT. The ends were cut back, 0 bases at V and 6 bases at J, with 21 bases in the middle. Written as DNA, the CDR3 is TGTGCCAGCAGTTACTCGATAGCTCGGCAGGGTCTCGGCAATGAGCAGTTCTTC. Translating gives CASSYSIARQGLGNEQFF.

The chain couples TRBV29-1 to TRBJ1-2; no definite D call. With 3 bases removed from V and 8 bases from J, the gap between germline ends came to 13 bases. The CDR3 sequence is 12 residues long. Germline CDR1 and CDR2: SQVTM and ANQGSEA. The CDR3 DNA is TGCAGCGTTGATCCCTTCAGGCAAGGCTACACCTTC. It is translated as CSVDPFRQGYTF. The full variable domain, in which reference TRBV29-1 and TRBJ1-2 provide the parts outside the CDR3, is SAVISQKPSRDICQRGTSLTIQCQVDSQVTMMFWYRQQPGQSLTLIATANQGSEATYESGFVIDKFPISRPNLTFSTLTVSNMSPEDSSIYLCSVDPFRQGYTFGSGTRLTVV.

The rearrangement uses TRBV14 and TRBJ2-3; perhaps TRBD2 as D (7 bases). Trimming cost V 1 base and J 5 bases, with 25 bases left between them. Looked up from germline, CDR1 is SGHDN and CDR2 is FVKESK. The CDR3 extends over 19 amino acids. The CDR3 DNA follows: TGTGCCAGCAGCCAAGCGAAGGGGGACCCGGGAGGCCTCGAAGATACGCAGTATTTT. Its translation is CASSQAKGDPGGLEDTQYF.

This clonotype has more than one count but fewer than ten. CDR3 bases: TGTGCCAGCAGTGAATTTAGGCTAGCGGGAGCCGGGGAGCTGTTTTTT. It yields the protein CASSEFRLAGAGELFF. The chain uses TRBV25-1 and TRBJ2-2; 10 bases match TRBD2. The ends lost 1 base at V and 6 bases at J; junction bases unmatched: 5. Germline V lookup: CDR1 MGHDK, CDR2 SYGVNS. The CDR3 loop spans 16 amino acids.

A few counts support this clonotype. The rearrangement uses TRBV20-1 and TRBJ2-1, with D hard to call. This CDR3 has 16 residues. In germline, CDR1 is DFQATT, CDR2 SNEGSKA (reference sequence). Trimming took off 1 base at V and 0 bases at J, with 13 bases between the two ends. The CDR3: CSARAASVSSYNEQFF. Here the CDR3 DNA reads TGCAGTGCTAGAGCCGCCTCGGTTAGCTCCTACAATGAGCAGTTCTTC.

The chain uses TRBV12-3 or TRBV12-4 and TRBJ2-2; possibly TRBD2 for D (7 bases). This CDR3 comprises 13 residues. The V gene lost 10 bases and the J gene lost 5 bases, with 14 bases spanning the gap. The CDR3 region is CATSGGGTGELFF. The CDR3 region has the DNA TGTGCCACCTCGGGGGGCGGGACCGGGGAGCTGTTTTTT.

The table lists this clonotype with a few counts. The chain joins TRBV15 to TRBJ2-5; unclear D gene. Germline V CDR1 and CDR2: LNHNV, YYDKDF (reference sequence). CDR3 length: 15 residues. Between the trimmed V and J ends, which lost 0 bases and 2 bases, there was a span of 10 bases. The CDR3 region is CATSRDYSGQETQYF. The CDR3, as DNA: TGTGCCACCAGCAGAGATTACTCAGGACAAGAGACCCAGTACTTC.